This entry concerns a single TCR beta chain. The post-treatment osteosarcoma tumors were primary, local recurrence or metastasis specimens from poor-prognosis patients. The CDR3 length is 11 residues. Germline CDR1 is SQVTM and CDR2 is ANQGSEA. Trimming stripped 5 bases from V and 3 bases from J, with 7 bases between. This specimen comes from a study of the immune and genomic landscape of osteosarcoma. About the study: Pediatric and adult high-grade osteosarcoma patients, median diagnosis age approximately 30. Most patients, around 77%, had localized disease at diagnosis.

This table comes from immunoSEQ multiplex PCR, and its TCRdb copy is limited to in-frame clones, with some not included. This sample yields 10,000 to 12,000 clones, of which under 75% are seen a single time; more than 15% belongs to the top ten. V is TRBV29-1 and J is TRBJ1-1; no reliable D call. The TCR sequence derives from a human donor with osteosarcoma. The sample comprised osteosarcoma tumor tissue from the lung. The CDR3 loop reads CSVRLDTEAFF. CDR3 sequence (DNA): TGCAGCGTTAGACTCGACACTGAAGCTTTCTTT.